A single sample is the source of the 13 T cell receptor beta chains below, sequenced in a study of T cells after posttransplantation cyclophosphamide. Treatment was busulfan-fludarabine conditioning, a marrow graft, and cyclophosphamide on days +3 and +4. Measured with immunoSEQ multiplex PCR; TCRdb has only the in-frame clones, and not every one. Sampling found approximately 18,000 clones, none seen once. The sample in question was PBMCs, obtained after allogeneic stem cell transplant with posttransplant cyclophosphamide. These receptors all come from a female patient aged 25-40 years who received an allogeneic stem cell transplant from a related donor, was CMV-positive, and had no GVHD. Some T cells here may be from the graft donor.

This clone has a count of ten or more. The V and J genes are TRBV18 and TRBJ2-7; 8 bases line up with TRBD2. The CDR3 spans 15 residues. Germline V gene data show CDR1 as KGHSH and CDR2 as LQKENI. The trim removed 3 bases at V and 6 bases at J, leaving 10 bases unmatched. CDR3 nucleotide sequence: TGTGCCAGCTCACCGCCGGGACTAGGAGACACCGAGCAGTACTTC. It codes for CASSPPGLGDTEQYF.

This clone has at least ten counts. The chain has TRBV29-1 and TRBJ1-1; D is ambiguous. V lost 4 bases and J lost 8, with 11 bases in between. The germline V gene has CDR1 SQVTM and CDR2 ANQGSEA. The CDR3 covers 11 residues. CDR3 nucleotide sequence: TGCAGCGTTGTCCCTACGACAGAAGCTTTCTTT. This codes for CSVVPTTEAFF.

This clone appeared many times. The chain employs TRBV18 and TRBJ2-5, with TRBD2 matching 8 bases. The junction had 7 bases not matched to a gene; V was cut back by 3 bases and J by 4 bases. This CDR3 has 15 residues. Germline V gene sequence: CDR1 KGHSH, CDR2 LQKENI. CDR3 loop: CASSPRAGLGETQYF. Written as DNA, the CDR3 is TGTGCCAGCTCACCCAGGGCGGGACTAGGAGAGACCCAGTACTTC.

This clone was observed at least ten times. The chain carries TRBV28 and TRBJ2-7; TRBD1 matches at 7 bases. V shed 6 bases and J 0 bases; nucleotides not matched to a gene: 11. The length of the CDR3 is 16 residues. Germline V lookup: CDR1 MDHEN, CDR2 SYDVKM. CDR3 amino acids: CASRNSDRTSSYEQYF. CDR3 DNA sequence: TGTGCCAGCAGAAATTCGGACAGGACGAGCTCCTACGAGCAGTACTTC. Together with reference TRBV28 and TRBJ2-7, the CDR3 gives the full variable domain: DVKVTQSSRYLVKRTGEKVFLECVQDMDHENMFWYRQDPGLGLRLIYFSYDVKMKEKGDIPEGYSVSREKKERFSLILESASTNQTSMYLCASRNSDRTSSYEQYFGPGTRLTVT.

This clone was recorded many times. V is TRBV19 and J is TRBJ2-7, with TRBD1 matching over 10 bases. J lost 3 bases, V lost 4 bases, and 3 bases had no gene match. The length of the CDR3 is 14 residues. Germline lookup yields CDR1 LNHDA and CDR2 SQIVND (reference sequence). DNA of the CDR3: TGTGCCAGTAGTACGGGGACAGGGGTCTACGAGCAGTACTTC. It yields the protein CASSTGTGVYEQYF.

In this sample, this clone turned up many times. The CDR3 loop reads CASSLRKNTEAFF. Here the CDR3 DNA reads TGTGCCAGCAGCTTGCGAAAGAACACTGAAGCTTTCTTT. This chain connects TRBV7-6 to TRBJ1-1; D not certain. This CDR3 comprises 13 residues. The germline V and J ends were trimmed by 3 bases and 1 base, with 6 bases remaining between them. Germline CDR1 and CDR2: SGHVS and FNYEAQ.

This clone was observed at least ten times. The CDR3 here is CASSYSAGGTYNEQFF. For the CDR3, the DNA is TGTGCCAGCAGTTACTCAGCGGGGGGGACCTACAATGAGCAGTTCTTC. The chain is built from TRBV6-5 and TRBJ2-1; 10 bases are a match to TRBD2. This CDR3 spans 16 amino acids. The germline V gene encodes CDR1 MNHEY and CDR2 SVGAGI. V gave up 0 bases and J gave up 2 bases; unmatched junction bases: 1.

In this sample, this clone turned up many times. The V and J genes are TRBV7-3 and TRBJ1-1; D not certain. The CDR3 totals 15 residues. V was trimmed by 5 bases and J by 5 bases, leaving 18 bases between them. The germline CDR1 and CDR2 sequences are SGHTA and FQGTGA. The CDR3 DNA follows: TGTGCCAGCAGCCTCGGCCCGGGAATGGGGACTGAAGCTTTCTTT. Protein sequence: CASSLGPGMGTEAFF. The full variable domain, in which reference TRBV7-3 and TRBJ1-1 provide the parts outside the CDR3, is GAGVSQTPSNKVTEKGKYVELRCDPISGHTALYWYRQSLGQGPEFLIYFQGTGAADDSGLPNDRFFAVRPEGSVSTLKIQRTERGDSAVYLCASSLGPGMGTEAFFGQGTRLTVV.

This clone was seen at least ten times. This chain joins TRBV28 and TRBJ2-7, with TRBD2 identical over 11 bases. Germline V gene data show CDR1 as MDHEN and CDR2 as SYDVKM. CDR3 length: 15 amino acids. V shed 2 bases and J 4 bases; nucleotides not matched to a gene: 4. The CDR3 region is CASSLLAGGIYEQYF. DNA for the CDR3: TGTGCCAGCAGTTTACTAGCGGGAGGAATTTACGAGCAGTACTTC.

There are many counts of this clone. The chain has TRBV4-2 and TRBJ2-1; 13 positions agree with TRBD2. This CDR3 region has 17 residues. CDR1 is LGHNA, CDR2 YNFKEQ, per germline. The V segment lost 0 bases and the J segment 4 bases; nucleotides outside the gene matches: 3. The CDR3 DNA reads TGTGCCAGCAGCCAAGAAACTAGCGGGAGGGGATACAATGAGCAGTTCTTC. This translates into CASSQETSGRGYNEQFF.

At least ten counts were recorded for this clone. The CDR3 DNA follows: TGTGCCAGCAGTGAACTTTTGTGGGCTGTCGAGCAGTACTTC. It translates to CASSELLWAVEQYF. The chain employs TRBV2 and TRBJ2-7; D ambiguous. Germline assignment: CDR1 SNHLY and CDR2 FYNNEI. V gave up 2 bases and J gave up 6 bases, with 14 bases separating them. The CDR3 runs 14 residues. Looking up the rest from reference TRBV2 and TRBJ2-7 gives the full variable domain: EPEVTQTPSHQVTQMGQEVILRCVPISNHLYFYWYRQILGQKVEFLVSFYNNEISEKSEIFDDQFSVERPDGSNFTLKIRSTKLEDSAMYFCASSELLWAVEQYFGPGTRLTVT.

This clone was seen repeatedly, ten times or more. V gene TRBV28 combines with J gene TRBJ1-2, with D possibly being TRBD1 (6 bases). This CDR3 region has 16 residues. The V and J ends lost 6 bases and 7 bases respectively, with 24 bases between them. Germline V gene data show CDR1 as MDHEN and CDR2 as SYDVKM. CDR3 sequence (DNA): TGTGCCAGCAGCATTTCTGGGGGGGCAAGCTGGGGTGGCTACACCTTC. Its protein is CASSISGGASWGGYTF.

This clone appeared many times. This chain joins TRBV10-1 and TRBJ2-1, with a weak D call TRBD1 (5 bases). The CDR3 contains 14 residues. Trimming shortened V by 8 bases and J by 5 bases, and 16 bases separated the two germline ends. Germline values: CDR1 WNHNN, CDR2 SYGVQD (reference sequence). The CDR3 loop reads CASSDQTVNNEQFF. CDR3 coding DNA: TGCGCCAGCTCCGACCAGACAGTTAACAATGAGCAGTTCTTC.